Listed below are T cell receptor beta chains from one sample, sequenced in a study of early T cells in non-severe SARS-CoV-2 infection. TCRdb used MiXCR to reprocess the 5' RACE reads, holding one entry per CDR3 protein. The data hold 80,000 to 95,000 distinct CDR3 sequences, with around an eighth observed a single time. Source material: whole blood. These receptors came from an adult who was a healthcare worker with PCR-confirmed SARS-CoV-2 infection or an uninfected control (not recorded which). Each CDR3 is given without its conserved first and last residue. Clone size is stated in some rows and not others, as once, few, many or a class when expanded.

CDR3aa	abundance	v_gene	j_gene
ASRKTGVHLADTQY	many	TRBV2	TRBJ2-3
ASSFIGDYSWEQY	NA	TRBV5-5	TRBJ2-7
SVGGRENQPQH	few	TRBV29-1	TRBJ1-5
ASLLVRGGDTQY	few	TRBV2	TRBJ2-3
ASSGSGGAGRELF	NA	TRBV25-1	TRBJ2-2
ASRERTSGSYNEQF	NA	TRBV2	TRBJ2-1
ASSDKGLAGPTYEQY	few	TRBV23-1	TRBJ2-7
ASSRQRNTEAF	few	TRBV6-5	TRBJ1-1
SAALAGNTDTQY	few	TRBV20-1	TRBJ2-3
ASSSPKWNTEAF	many	TRBV12-3/TRBV12-4	TRBJ1-1